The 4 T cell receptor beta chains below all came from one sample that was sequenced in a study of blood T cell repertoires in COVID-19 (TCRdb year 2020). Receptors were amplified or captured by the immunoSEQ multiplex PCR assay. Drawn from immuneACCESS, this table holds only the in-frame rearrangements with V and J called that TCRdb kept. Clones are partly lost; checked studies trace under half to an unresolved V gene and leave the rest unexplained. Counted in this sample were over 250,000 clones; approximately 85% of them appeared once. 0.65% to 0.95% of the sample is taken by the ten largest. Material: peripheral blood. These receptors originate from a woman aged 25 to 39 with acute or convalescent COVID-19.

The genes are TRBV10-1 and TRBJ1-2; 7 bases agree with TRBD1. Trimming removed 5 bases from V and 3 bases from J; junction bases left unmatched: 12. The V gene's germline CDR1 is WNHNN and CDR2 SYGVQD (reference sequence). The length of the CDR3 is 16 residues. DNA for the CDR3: TGCGCCAGCAGTTATCCGGGACAGCCCGATTACTATGGCTACACCTTC. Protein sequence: CASSYPGQPDYYGYTF.

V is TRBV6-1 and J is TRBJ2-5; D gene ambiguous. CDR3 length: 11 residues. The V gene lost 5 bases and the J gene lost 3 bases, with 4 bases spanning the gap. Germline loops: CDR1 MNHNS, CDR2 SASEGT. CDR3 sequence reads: CASSPKETQYF. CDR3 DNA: TGTGCCAGCAGTCCCAAAGAGACCCAGTACTTC.

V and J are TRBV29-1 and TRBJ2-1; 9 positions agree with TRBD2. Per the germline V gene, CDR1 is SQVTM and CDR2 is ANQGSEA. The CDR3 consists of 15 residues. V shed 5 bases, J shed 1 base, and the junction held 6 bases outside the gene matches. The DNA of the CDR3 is TGCAGCGTTATGGCTAGCGGGATGTCCTACAATGAGCAGTTCTTC. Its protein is CSVMASGMSYNEQFF.

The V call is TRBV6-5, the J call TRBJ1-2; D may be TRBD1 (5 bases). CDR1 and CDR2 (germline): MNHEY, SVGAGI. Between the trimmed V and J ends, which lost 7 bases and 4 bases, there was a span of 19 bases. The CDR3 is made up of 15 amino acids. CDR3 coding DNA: TGTGCCAGCAATTCATTAGGGGCTGGCGGCTATGGCTACACCTTC. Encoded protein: CASNSLGAGGYGYTF.